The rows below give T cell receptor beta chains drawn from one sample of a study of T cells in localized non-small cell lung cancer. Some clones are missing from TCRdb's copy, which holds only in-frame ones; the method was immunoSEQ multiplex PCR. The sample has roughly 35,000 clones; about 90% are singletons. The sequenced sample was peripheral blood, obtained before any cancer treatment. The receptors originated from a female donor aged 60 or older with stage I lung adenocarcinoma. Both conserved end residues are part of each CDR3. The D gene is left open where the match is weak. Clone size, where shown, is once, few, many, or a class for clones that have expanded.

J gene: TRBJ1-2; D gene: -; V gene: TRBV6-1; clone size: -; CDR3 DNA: TGTGCCAGCAGTGAAGCGCAGCATAGGGGGTATGGCTACACCTTC; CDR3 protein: CASSEAQHRGYGYTF
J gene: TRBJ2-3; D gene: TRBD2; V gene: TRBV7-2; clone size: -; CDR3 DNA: TGTGCCAGCAGCTTATACTCTAGCGGGGGATGGCCGGGGACAGATACGCAGTATTTT; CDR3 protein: CASSLYSSGGWPGTDTQYF
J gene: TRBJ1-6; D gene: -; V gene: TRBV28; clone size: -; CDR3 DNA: TGTGCCAGCAGTTTAACTGGGGGGCGTGAATCACCCCTCCACTTT; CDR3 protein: CASSLTGGRESPLHF
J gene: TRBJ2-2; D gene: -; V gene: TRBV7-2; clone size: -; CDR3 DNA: TGTGCCAGCAGCCGCCCCGGGTCCGGGGAGCTGTTTTTT; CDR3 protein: CASSRPGSGELFF
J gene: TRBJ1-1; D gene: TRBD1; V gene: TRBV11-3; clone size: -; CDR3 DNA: TGTGCCAGCAGCCCGTCCGGGACAGGTTATACTGAAGCTTTCTTT; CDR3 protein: CASSPSGTGYTEAFF
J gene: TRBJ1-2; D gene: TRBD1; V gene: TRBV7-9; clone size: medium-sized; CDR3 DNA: TGTGCCAGCAGTCACATCGACAGGGAAGTGTCCTATGGCTACACCTTC; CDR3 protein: CASSHIDREVSYGYTF
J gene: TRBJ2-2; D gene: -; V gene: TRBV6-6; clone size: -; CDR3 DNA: TGTGCCAGCCGAAGGGCGAACACCGGGGAGCTGTTTTTT; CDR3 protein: CASRRANTGELFF
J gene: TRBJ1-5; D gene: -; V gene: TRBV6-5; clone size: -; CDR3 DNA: TGTGCCAGCAGTGAAGTTAACAATCAGCCCCAGCATTTT; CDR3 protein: CASSEVNNQPQHF
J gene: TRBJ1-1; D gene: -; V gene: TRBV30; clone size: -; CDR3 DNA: TGTGCCTGGAGTGTCGGGACATGGAACACTGAAGCTTTCTTT; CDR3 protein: CAWSVGTWNTEAFF
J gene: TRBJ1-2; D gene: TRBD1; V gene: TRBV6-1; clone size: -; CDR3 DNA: TGTGCCAGCAGTGATGTGGGCAGGGGGGAAAGTGGCTACACCTTC; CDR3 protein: CASSDVGRGESGYTF
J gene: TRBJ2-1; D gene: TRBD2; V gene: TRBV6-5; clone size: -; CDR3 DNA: TGTGCCAGCAGTTACTCAGCGGGGGGTATCTATGAGCAGTTCTTC; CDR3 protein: CASSYSAGGIYEQFF
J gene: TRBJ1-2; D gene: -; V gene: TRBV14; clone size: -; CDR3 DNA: TGTGCCAGCAGCCGAAGCGGCAATGGCTACACCTTC; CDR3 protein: CASSRSGNGYTF
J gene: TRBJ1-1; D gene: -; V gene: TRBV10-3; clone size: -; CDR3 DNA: TGTGCCACCAGTAAAGAACAGGGAACTGAAGCTTTCTTT; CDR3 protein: CATSKEQGTEAFF
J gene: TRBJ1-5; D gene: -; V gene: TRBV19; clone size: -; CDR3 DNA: TGTGCCAGTAGTTTAACCGGGATTAAGGGTAATCAGCCCCAGCATTTT; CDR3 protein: CASSLTGIKGNQPQHF
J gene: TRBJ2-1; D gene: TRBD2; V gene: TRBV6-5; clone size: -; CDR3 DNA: TGTGCCAGCAGTTACTCGAAGCGGGGGGGCCGCGAGCAGTTCTTC; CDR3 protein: CASSYSKRGGREQFF
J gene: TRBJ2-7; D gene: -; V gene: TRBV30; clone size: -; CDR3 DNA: TGTGCCTGGAGTGTACAGGGCGAGCAGTACTTC; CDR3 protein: CAWSVQGEQYF
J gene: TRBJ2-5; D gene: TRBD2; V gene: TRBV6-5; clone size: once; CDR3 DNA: TGTGCCAGCAGTAAGCGGGGGGGAGAGACCCAGTACTTC; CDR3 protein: CASSKRGGETQYF
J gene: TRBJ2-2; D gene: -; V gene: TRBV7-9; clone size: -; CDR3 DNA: TGTGCCAGCAGCTCCGAAATTGGGCAGGGCTACACCGGGGAGCTGTTTTTT; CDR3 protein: CASSSEIGQGYTGELFF
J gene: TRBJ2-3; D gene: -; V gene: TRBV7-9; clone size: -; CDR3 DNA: TGTGCCAGCAGCTTAGCGCTGGCAAGCCCGGCAGATACGCAGTATTTT; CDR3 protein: CASSLALASPADTQYF
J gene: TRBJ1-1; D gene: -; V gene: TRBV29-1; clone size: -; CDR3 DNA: TGCAGCGTTGCAGACGGACGGGCTGAAGCTTTCTTT; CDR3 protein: CSVADGRAEAFF
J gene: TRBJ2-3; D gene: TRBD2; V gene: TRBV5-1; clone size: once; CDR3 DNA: TGCGCCAGCAGCTTGGCGGGGGGATACACAGATACGCAGTATTTT; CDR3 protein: CASSLAGGYTDTQYF
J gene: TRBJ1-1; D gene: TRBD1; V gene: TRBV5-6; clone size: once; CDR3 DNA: TGTGCCAGCAGCGGACCGGGACAGGGTGCTGTGTTCTTT; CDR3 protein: CASSGPGQGAVFF